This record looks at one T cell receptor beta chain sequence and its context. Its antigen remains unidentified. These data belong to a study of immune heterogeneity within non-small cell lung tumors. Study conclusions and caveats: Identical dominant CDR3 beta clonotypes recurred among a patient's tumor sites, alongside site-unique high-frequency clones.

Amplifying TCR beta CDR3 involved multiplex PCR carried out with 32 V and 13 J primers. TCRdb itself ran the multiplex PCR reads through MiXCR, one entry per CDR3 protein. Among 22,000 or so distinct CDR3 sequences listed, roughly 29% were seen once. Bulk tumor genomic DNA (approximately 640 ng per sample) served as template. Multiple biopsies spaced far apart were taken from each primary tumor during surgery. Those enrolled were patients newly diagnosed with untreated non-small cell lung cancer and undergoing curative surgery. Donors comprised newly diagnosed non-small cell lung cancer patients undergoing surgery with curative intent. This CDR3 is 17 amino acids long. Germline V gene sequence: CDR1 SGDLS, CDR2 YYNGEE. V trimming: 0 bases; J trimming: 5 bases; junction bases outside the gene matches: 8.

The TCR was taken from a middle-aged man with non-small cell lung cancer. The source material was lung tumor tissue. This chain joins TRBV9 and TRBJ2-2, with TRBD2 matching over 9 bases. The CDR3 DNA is TGTGCCAGCAGCGTAGTTGGTAGCGGGAGATTTACCGGGGAGCTGTTTTTT. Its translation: CASSVVGSGRFTGELFF.